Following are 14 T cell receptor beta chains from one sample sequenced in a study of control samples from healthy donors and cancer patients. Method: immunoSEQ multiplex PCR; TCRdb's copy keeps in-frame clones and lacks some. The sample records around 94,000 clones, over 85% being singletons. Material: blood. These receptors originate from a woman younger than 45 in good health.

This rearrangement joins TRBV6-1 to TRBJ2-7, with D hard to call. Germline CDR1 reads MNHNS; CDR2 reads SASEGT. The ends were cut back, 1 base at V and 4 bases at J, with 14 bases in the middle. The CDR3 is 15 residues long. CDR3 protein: CASSEVRGWLYEQYF. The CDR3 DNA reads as TGTGCCAGCAGTGAAGTCAGAGGCTGGTTGTACGAGCAGTACTTC.

The CDR3 loop is CAWSDRAWTEAFF. CDR3 coding DNA: TGTGCCTGGAGTGACAGGGCGTGGACTGAAGCTTTCTTT. J is TRBJ1-1 and V is TRBV30; maybe TRBD1 (6 bases). V was trimmed by 1 base and J by 5 bases, leaving 11 bases between them. This CDR3 has 13 residues. Germline V gene sequence: CDR1 GTSNPN, CDR2 SVGIG (reference sequence). The whole variable domain, filled in from reference TRBV30 and TRBJ1-1, reads SQTIHQWPATLVQPVGSPLSLECTVEGTSNPNLYWYRQAAGRGLQLLFYSVGIGQISSEVPQNLSASRPQDRQFILSSKKLLLSDSGFYLCAWSDRAWTEAFFGQGTRLTVV.

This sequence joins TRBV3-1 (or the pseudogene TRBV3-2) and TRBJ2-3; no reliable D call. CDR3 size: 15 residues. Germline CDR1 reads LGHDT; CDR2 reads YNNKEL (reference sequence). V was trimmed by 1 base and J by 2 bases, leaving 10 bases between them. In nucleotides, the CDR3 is TGTGCCAGCAGCCAAGTAACGGCGTACACAGATACGCAGTATTTT. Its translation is CASSQVTAYTDTQYF.

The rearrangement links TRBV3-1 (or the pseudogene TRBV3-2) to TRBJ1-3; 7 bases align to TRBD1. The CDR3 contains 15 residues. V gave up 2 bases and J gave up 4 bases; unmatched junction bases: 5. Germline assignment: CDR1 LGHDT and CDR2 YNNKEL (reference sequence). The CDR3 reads CASSQQGVSGNTIYF. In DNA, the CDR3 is TGTGCCAGCAGCCAACAGGGGGTATCGGGAAACACCATATATTTT.

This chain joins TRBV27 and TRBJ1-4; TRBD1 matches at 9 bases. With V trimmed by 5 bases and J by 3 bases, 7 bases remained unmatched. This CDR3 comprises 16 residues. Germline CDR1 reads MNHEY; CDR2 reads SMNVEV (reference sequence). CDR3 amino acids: CASSPLDRGANEKLFF. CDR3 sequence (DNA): TGTGCCAGCAGTCCCCTGGACAGGGGTGCTAATGAAAAACTGTTTTTT.

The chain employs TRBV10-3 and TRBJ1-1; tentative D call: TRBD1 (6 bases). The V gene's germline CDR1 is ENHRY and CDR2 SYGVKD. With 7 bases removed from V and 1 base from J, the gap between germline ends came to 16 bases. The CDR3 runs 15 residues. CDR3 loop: CAIKVTGGRNTEAFF. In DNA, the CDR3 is TGTGCCATCAAGGTTACTGGGGGCAGGAACACTGAAGCTTTCTTT.

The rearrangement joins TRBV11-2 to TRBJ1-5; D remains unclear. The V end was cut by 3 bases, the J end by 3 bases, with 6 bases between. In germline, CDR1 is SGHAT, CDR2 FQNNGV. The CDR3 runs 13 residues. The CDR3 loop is CASSFQDNQPQHF. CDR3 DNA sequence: TGTGCCAGCAGCTTCCAGGACAATCAGCCCCAGCATTTT.

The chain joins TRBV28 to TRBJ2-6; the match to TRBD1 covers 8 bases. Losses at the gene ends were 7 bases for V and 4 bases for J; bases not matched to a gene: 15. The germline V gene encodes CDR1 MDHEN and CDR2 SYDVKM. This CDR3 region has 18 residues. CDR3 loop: CASTKGRGLFTGANVLTF. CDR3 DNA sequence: TGTGCCAGCACAAAGGGCAGGGGGCTTTTTACCGGGGCCAACGTCCTGACTTTC.

The chain's CDR3 is CASSWTGDNNEQFF. CDR3 in DNA: TGTGCCAGCAGCTGGACAGGGGACAACAATGAGCAGTTCTTC. The chain combines TRBV7-3 with TRBJ2-1, with TRBD1 matching over 9 bases. V dropped 4 bases and J dropped 5; count of bases not matched to a gene: 3. Germline V gives CDR1 SGHTA, CDR2 FQGTGA. The CDR3 extends over 14 amino acids.

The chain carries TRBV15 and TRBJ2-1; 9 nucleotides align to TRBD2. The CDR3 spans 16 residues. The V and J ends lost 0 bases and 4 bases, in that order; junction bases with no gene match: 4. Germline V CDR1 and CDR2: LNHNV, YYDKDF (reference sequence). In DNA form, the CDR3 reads TGTGCCACCAGCAGAGATAAACTAGCGGGTTACAATGAGCAGTTCTTC. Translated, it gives CATSRDKLAGYNEQFF.

CDR3 DNA: TGTGCCAGCACCTTCAAAGCGAACACCGGGGAGCTGTTTTTT. Encoded protein: CASTFKANTGELFF. This sequence joins TRBV6-6 and TRBJ2-2; D gene ambiguous. Trimming removed 7 bases from V and 0 bases from J, with 9 bases in between. Germline V gene lookup returns CDR1 MNHNY and CDR2 SVGAGI (reference sequence). The CDR3 loop spans 14 amino acids.

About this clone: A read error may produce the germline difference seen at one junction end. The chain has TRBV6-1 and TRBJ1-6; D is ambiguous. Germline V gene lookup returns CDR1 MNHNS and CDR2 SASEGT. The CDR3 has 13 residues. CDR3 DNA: TGTGCCAGCAGAGAAGCAGAGGATTCACCCCTCCACTTT. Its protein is CASREAEDSPLHF.

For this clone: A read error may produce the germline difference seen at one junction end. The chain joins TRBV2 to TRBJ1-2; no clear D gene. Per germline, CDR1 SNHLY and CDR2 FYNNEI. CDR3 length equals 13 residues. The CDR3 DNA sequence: TGTGCCAGCACTGAAGGGCGGAACTATGGCTACACCTTC. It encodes CASTEGRNYGYTF.

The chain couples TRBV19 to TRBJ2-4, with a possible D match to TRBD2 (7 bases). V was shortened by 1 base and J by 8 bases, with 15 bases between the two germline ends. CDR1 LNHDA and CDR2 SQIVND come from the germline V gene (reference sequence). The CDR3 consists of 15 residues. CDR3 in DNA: TGTGCCAGTAGTATAGGTTGGCAGGGGAGGGACATTCAGTACTTC. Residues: CASSIGWQGRDIQYF.